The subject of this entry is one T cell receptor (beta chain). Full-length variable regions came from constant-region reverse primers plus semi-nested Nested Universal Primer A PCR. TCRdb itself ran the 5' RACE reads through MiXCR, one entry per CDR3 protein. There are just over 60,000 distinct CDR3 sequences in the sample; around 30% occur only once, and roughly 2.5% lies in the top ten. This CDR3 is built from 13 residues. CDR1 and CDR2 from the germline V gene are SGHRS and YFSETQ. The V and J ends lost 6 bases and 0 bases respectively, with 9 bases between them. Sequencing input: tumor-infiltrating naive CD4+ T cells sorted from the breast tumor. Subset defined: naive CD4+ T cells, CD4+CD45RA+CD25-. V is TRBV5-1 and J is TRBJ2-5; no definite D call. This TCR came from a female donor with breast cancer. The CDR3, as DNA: TGCGCCAGCAAGGCTGACAACCAAGAGACCCAGTACTTC. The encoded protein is CASKADNQETQYF.